In its sample, the clone carrying this T cell receptor beta chain was seen many times. This specimen belongs to a study of early T cells in non-severe SARS-CoV-2 infection. Each CDR3 protein is one row after TCRdb ran MiXCR on the 5' RACE reads. Counted here are about 73,000 distinct CDR3 sequences, around 15% occurring once; the ten biggest clones make up around 15%. Per germline, CDR1 ENHRY and CDR2 SYGVKD. The ends were cut back, 3 bases at V and 7 bases at J, with 12 bases in the middle. This CDR3 has 13 amino acids. The sequence was collected from an adult who was a healthcare worker with PCR-confirmed SARS-CoV-2 infection or an uninfected control (not recorded which). The sequenced material came from whole blood. The chain carries TRBV10-3 and TRBJ1-2, with a tentative D call TRBD1 (5 bases). CDR3 bases: TGTGCCATCAGTGACGGGCAGGGTGGTGGCTACACCTTC. Translation gives CAISDGQGGGYTF.